The entry below gives a single T cell receptor (beta chain) sequence along with its context. This entry belongs to a study of blood T cell repertoires in COVID-19. Study-level background: Samples came from the United States, Italy and Spain, spanning acute and convalescent COVID-19. PBMCs, B-cell-depleted T cells, or T cells provided the cDNA or gDNA that made up the material.

The CDR3 is made up of 11 amino acids. The germline CDR1 and CDR2 sequences are LGHDT and YNNKEL (reference sequence). The V end was cut by 3 bases, the J end by 4 bases, with 4 bases between. Produced via immunoSEQ multiplex PCR; TCRdb's table is partial and in-frame only. The sample shows over 60,000 clones, about 89% of them seen only once. The V and J genes are TRBV3-1 (or the pseudogene TRBV3-2) and TRBJ2-7; D uncertain. This TCR derives from a woman in her sixties or seventies with acute or convalescent COVID-19. Sequencing was done on a sample of peripheral blood. CDR3 protein: CASSHGYEQYF. CDR3 coding DNA: TGTGCCAGCAGCCACGGGTACGAGCAGTACTTC.